The clone carrying this TCR beta chain was counted ten times or more. Its target is not known. The data belong to a study of T-cell reconstitution after alpha-beta-depleted transplantation in children. Findings and caveats of the study: Approximately two months post-transplant, alpha-beta T cells reportedly originated from several hundred expanded graft clones. Several patients had high TCRbeta diversity at day 60; it came from surviving recipient T cells and thymic progenitors. Hyperexpanded clones declined; after one year, newly produced T cells mostly supplied diversity.

The TCRbeta library incorporated unique molecular identifiers. TCRdb ran MiXCR on the PCR reads and lists one entry per CDR3 protein. The table includes about 440,000 distinct CDR3 sequences, 43% detected once. This CDR3 spans 14 amino acids. The ends were cut back, 3 bases at V and 0 bases at J, with 8 bases in the middle. The TCR was taken from a girl aged 2 to 9 with aplastic anemia, due to receive a stem cell transplant. The chain couples TRBV12-3 or TRBV12-4 to TRBJ1-1; D remains unclear. Sequences were derived from PBMCs, sampled before TCRalphabeta/CD19-depleted stem cell transplant. CDR3 sequence (DNA): TGTGCCAGCAGTTTGCGGACGGTGAACACTGAAGCTTTCTTT. It specifies CASSLRTVNTEAFF.